This T cell receptor (beta chain) was captured by sequencing in a study of cytomegalovirus exposure and HLA in healthy donors. Primers included in the PCR were 60 Vbeta and 13 Jbeta primers. Some clones are missing from TCRdb's copy, which holds only in-frame ones; the method was immunoSEQ multiplex PCR. The table records 100,000 to 150,000 clones, around 85% of them present only once. CDR1 SGHTA and CDR2 FQGNSA come from the germline V gene. The CDR3 covers 14 residues. With V trimmed by 5 bases and J by 3 bases, 4 bases remained unmatched. This chain uses TRBV7-2 with TRBJ2-3; 8 nucleotides match TRBD2. The clonotype was recovered from a boy aged 5-17 years in good health and CMV-seronegative. The sample taken for sequencing was PBMCs. CDR3 in DNA: TGTGCCAGCAGCATCGGACTAGCAACAGATACGCAGTATTTT. This codes for CASSIGLATDTQYF.